What follows are 31 T cell receptor beta chains derived from one specimen sequenced in a study of blood T cell dynamics during melanoma immunotherapy. Sample time point: week 3, after first cycle of checkpoint inhibitor. Libraries were prepared by immunoSEQ multiplex PCR; TCRdb keeps only in-frame clonotypes and omits some of them. The data show thousands of clones, nearly 90% seen once. The starting material was blood, obtained from a patient treated with checkpoint blockade. The receptors were sampled from a human donor with melanoma.

This chain connects TRBV11-3 to TRBJ1-6, with D unresolved. Trimming took 1 base from V and 7 from J, leaving 14 bases between them. The CDR3 has 16 residues. Germline V CDR1 and CDR2: SGHNT, YENEEA. The CDR3 loop reads CASSLATGFTNSPLHF. DNA for the CDR3: TGTGCCAGCAGCTTAGCGACGGGCTTTACGAATTCACCCCTCCACTTT.

The chain joins TRBV5-1 to TRBJ1-1; TRBD1 agrees at 7 bases. Looked up from germline, CDR1 is SGHRS and CDR2 is YFSETQ. The CDR3 contains 15 residues. The ends lost 5 bases at V and 7 bases at J; junction bases unmatched: 14. Written as DNA, the CDR3 is TGCGCCAGCAGGCTTCCGGCAGGGGGGCAGGGTGAAGCTTTCTTT. Translated, it gives CASRLPAGGQGEAFF.

The J gene is TRBJ2-7, the V gene TRBV5-1; D not resolved. The CDR3 extends over 14 amino acids. CDR1 is SGHRS, CDR2 YFSETQ, per germline. Trimming left V 2 bases short and J 0 bases short, with 9 bases between. CDR3 sequence: CASSLFGGSYEQYF. DNA of the CDR3: TGCGCCAGCAGCTTATTCGGCGGCTCCTACGAGCAGTACTTC.

The chain has TRBV6-5 and TRBJ2-7; 8 positions match TRBD2. The CDR3 is 15 amino acids. Germline CDR1 and CDR2: MNHEY and SVGAGI. Trimming took 6 bases from V and 3 from J; bases not matched to a gene: 10. CDR3 sequence: CASSPRAGGSYEQYF. Here the CDR3 DNA reads TGTGCCAGCAGCCCCAGGGCGGGGGGAAGCTACGAGCAGTACTTC.

This clone came up once. V and J are TRBV5-4 and TRBJ1-3, with D perhaps TRBD1 (5 bases). Germline V gives CDR1 SGHNT, CDR2 YYREEE (reference sequence). This CDR3 region has 16 residues. V lost 0 bases and J lost 0, with 10 bases in between. The CDR3 DNA reads as TGTGCCAGCAGCTTGGGGGGACGGCGCTCTGGAAACACCATATATTTT. Residues: CASSLGGRRSGNTIYF.

This clone was observed a handful of times. This sequence joins TRBV5-1 and TRBJ1-1; D gene uncertain. Trimming left V 2 bases short and J 6 bases short, with 11 bases between. Germline V gene lookup returns CDR1 SGHRS and CDR2 YFSETQ. The CDR3 is 13 amino acids. The CDR3 region is CASSLGQAAEAFF. CDR3 nucleotides: TGCGCCAGCAGCTTAGGGCAGGCCGCTGAAGCTTTCTTT.

The rearrangement uses TRBV6-6 and TRBJ2-7; D gene ambiguous. There are 11 residues in the CDR3. V was trimmed by 6 bases and J by 4 bases, leaving 7 bases between them. Germline CDR1 reads MNHNY; CDR2 reads SVGAGI (reference sequence). The chain's CDR3 is CASSPHYEQYF. The CDR3 nucleotides are TGTGCCAGCAGCCCCCATTACGAGCAGTACTTC.

The genes are TRBV5-1 and TRBJ2-7, with 9 bases identical to TRBD1. CDR1 and CDR2 (germline): SGHRS, YFSETQ. The CDR3 is made up of 14 amino acids. Trimming at V came to 3 bases and at J to 1 base, leaving 2 bases not matched to a gene. DNA for the CDR3: TGCGCCAGCAGCTGGGACAGGGATTCCTACGAGCAGTACTTC. Translation: CASSWDRDSYEQYF. Filled out from reference TRBV5-1 and TRBJ2-7, the complete variable domain reads KAGVTQTPRYLIKTRGQQVTLSCSPISGHRSVSWYQQTPGQGLQFLFEYFSETQRNKGNFPGRFSGRQFSNSRSEMNVSTLELGDSALYLCASSWDRDSYEQYFGPGTRLTVT.

This clone was seen only once. The chain carries TRBV7-6 and TRBJ2-3; the D gene is possibly TRBD1 (5 bases). Germline V gene lookup returns CDR1 SGHVS and CDR2 FNYEAQ. The CDR3 totals 14 residues. V was trimmed by 5 bases and J by 3 bases, leaving 12 bases between them. CDR3 DNA: TGTGCCAGCAGCCTCAGGGTGTCTACAGATACGCAGTATTTT. Protein: CASSLRVSTDTQYF.

J is TRBJ1-2 and V is TRBV7-3; 7 positions agree with TRBD1. The J segment lost 8 bases and the V segment lost 5 bases, leaving 8 bases of the junction unmatched. The CDR3 consists of 13 residues. CDR1 and CDR2 from the germline V gene are SGHTA and FQGTGA. DNA for the CDR3: TGTGCCAGCAGCCCCTCAGGGGGGGTAGGCTACACCTTC. Its protein product is CASSPSGGVGYTF. The variable domain in full, with the rest retrieved from reference TRBV7-3 and TRBJ1-2, is GAGVSQTPSNKVTEKGKYVELRCDPISGHTALYWYRQSLGQGPEFLIYFQGTGAADDSGLPNDRFFAVRPEGSVSTLKIQRTERGDSAVYLCASSPSGGVGYTFGSGTRLTVV.

The chain is built from TRBV2 and TRBJ2-1; no clear D gene. This CDR3 comprises 13 residues. Trimming took 1 base from V and 9 from J, leaving 10 bases between them. Germline lookup yields CDR1 SNHLY and CDR2 FYNNEI. The CDR3 nucleotides are TGTGCCAGCAGTGAAGACGCCGTCGGTGAGCAGTTCTTC. This sequence encodes CASSEDAVGEQFF.

V is TRBV10-2 and J is TRBJ2-5; D is unclear. Trimming left V 4 bases short and J 2 bases short, with 8 bases between. The CDR3 is 13 amino acids. CDR1 and CDR2 from the germline V gene are WSHSY and SAAADI. CDR3 bases: TGCGCCAGCAGTGTGAACAATCAAGAGACCCAGTACTTC. Translating it yields CASSVNNQETQYF.

The rearrangement joins TRBV6-4 to TRBJ1-6; D gene uncertain. The V gene lost 4 bases and the J gene lost 8 bases, with 9 bases spanning the gap. The CDR3 spans 13 residues. Germline CDR1 reads MRHNA; CDR2 reads SNTAGT. In DNA, the CDR3 is TGTGCCAGCAGTGCCCAGGCGGATTCACCCCTCCACTTT. Translation gives CASSAQADSPLHF.

DNA for the CDR3: TGTGCCAGCAGTCTCTCGGGCGGTACGAACACCGGGGAGCTGTTTTTT. This encodes CASSLSGGTNTGELFF. The chain combines TRBV28 with TRBJ2-2; D call uncertain. Germline loops: CDR1 MDHEN, CDR2 SYDVKM. V was cut by 5 bases and J by 0 bases, with 13 bases left in between. The length of the CDR3 is 16 residues.

The chain links TRBV9 to TRBJ2-5, with TRBD2 matching over 13 bases. Gene TRBJ2-7 matches the end of the DNA better, so the J call may be wrong. The V gene's germline CDR1 is SGDLS and CDR2 YYNGEE. This CDR3 contains 17 residues. Here the CDR3 reads CASSPHAGTSGAYEQYF. DNA for the CDR3: TGTGCCAGCAGCCCTCACGCCGGGACTAGCGGGGCCTACGAGCAGTACTTC.

This chain uses TRBV9 with TRBJ2-3; 10 bases fit TRBD2. J lost 5 bases, V lost 0 bases, and 21 bases had no gene match. Germline V CDR1 and CDR2: SGDLS, YYNGEE. The CDR3 loop spans 21 amino acids. CDR3 loop: CASSVGLLRLAGEGRRDTQYF. The CDR3 DNA reads TGTGCCAGCAGCGTAGGGCTTTTGAGACTAGCGGGCGAAGGGCGTAGAGATACGCAGTATTTT.

The V and J genes are TRBV7-8 and TRBJ2-5; possibly TRBD1 or TRBD2 for D (5 bases each). The CDR3 length is 15 residues. Deletions cut 4 bases from V and 5 bases from J, with 17 bases between. Germline CDR1 reads SGHVS; CDR2 reads FQNEAQ. CDR3 residues: CASSSGTYPSETQYF. CDR3 bases: TGTGCCAGCAGCTCCGGGACCTACCCCTCGGAGACCCAGTACTTC.

The chain links TRBV11-3 to TRBJ2-4; TRBD1 matches at 7 bases. Germline V gives CDR1 SGHNT, CDR2 YENEEA. The V gene end was trimmed by 3 bases and the J gene end by 3 bases; junction bases not matched to a gene: 17. The CDR3 loop spans 19 amino acids. The CDR3 nucleotides are TGTGCCAGCAGCTTGGCCCACTTCGACAGGGCTAAAGGCAAAAACATTCAGTACTTC. This gives the protein CASSLAHFDRAKGKNIQYF.

The table lists this clone with a count of one. The rearrangement joins TRBV2 to TRBJ1-3, with a tentative D call TRBD1 (5 bases). Trimming took off 7 bases at V and 4 bases at J, with 20 bases between the two ends. Germline CDR1 SNHLY, CDR2 FYNNEI. The CDR3 has 16 residues. The DNA of the CDR3 is TGTGCCAGCACCCCTGCGGGTACGGGGACGGGAAACACCATATATTTT. Translation: CASTPAGTGTGNTIYF.

This clone was counted a few times. The chain links TRBV7-9 to TRBJ1-6; no clear D gene. V was clipped by 4 bases and J by 7 bases, with 8 bases between them. This CDR3 region has 13 residues. The germline gives CDR1 SEHNR, CDR2 FQNEAQ (reference sequence). In DNA, the CDR3 is TGTGCCAGCAGCTCCGGAAACAATTCACCCCTCCACTTT. This gives the protein CASSSGNNSPLHF.

This chain links TRBV7-9 with TRBJ2-5, with 8 bases lining up with TRBD2. Germline-derived CDR1 and CDR2 are SEHNR and FQNEAQ (reference sequence). V was pared by 1 base and J by 9 bases, with 7 bases of the junction left unmatched. The CDR3 consists of 14 residues. The CDR3 sequence is CASSLDSGGAAQYF. DNA of the CDR3: TGTGCCAGCAGCTTAGATTCCGGGGGGGCGGCCCAGTACTTC.

V is TRBV5-3 and J is TRBJ1-1; D gene uncertain. TRBV5-3 is flagged as an ORF with uncertain function. The CDR3 contains 14 residues. Trimming removed 0 bases at V and 0 bases at J, with 6 bases between. The CDR3 loop is CARSLGQVNTEAFF. The CDR3, as DNA: TGTGCCAGAAGCTTGGGTCAGGTGAACACTGAAGCTTTCTTT.

The chain is built from TRBV9 and TRBJ2-1; a possible D gene is TRBD2 (6 bases). Deletions cut 3 bases from V and 10 bases from J, with 17 bases between. This CDR3 spans 14 amino acids. Looked up from germline, CDR1 is SGDLS and CDR2 is YYNGEE. The CDR3 DNA reads as TGTGCCAGCAGCGGGGGGGTCGGTCCCCAAGAGCAGTTCTTC. Translated, it gives CASSGGVGPQEQFF.

This chain links TRBV10-1 with TRBJ1-1; the D gene is possibly TRBD1 (6 bases). From germline, CDR1 is WNHNN and CDR2 SYGVQD (reference sequence). The CDR3 has 16 residues. V lost 8 bases to trimming and J lost 1 base, with 20 bases between them. The CDR3 spells CASSNGFGQPNTEAFF. The DNA for the CDR3 is TGCGCCAGCTCTAACGGCTTTGGACAGCCGAACACTGAAGCTTTCTTT.

The V gene is TRBV4-1, the J gene TRBJ1-4; TRBD1 is a possible D gene (6 bases). Germline values: CDR1 MGHRA, CDR2 YSYEKL. Between the trimmed V and J ends, which lost 0 bases and 6 bases, there was a span of 17 bases. This CDR3 is 17 amino acids long. Written as DNA, the CDR3 is TGCGCCAGCAGCCAAGATAGTTCAGGGACACAGGATGAAAAACTGTTTTTT. Protein sequence: CASSQDSSGTQDEKLFF.

The chain combines TRBV6-1 with TRBJ2-2; D is unresolved. The CDR3 loop spans 12 amino acids. The V gene's germline CDR1 is MNHNS and CDR2 SASEGT. Trimming took off 7 bases at V and 3 bases at J, with 6 bases between the two ends. The CDR3 loop is CASTTDTGELFF. DNA for the CDR3: TGTGCCAGCACCACCGACACCGGGGAGCTGTTTTTT.

The rearrangement joins TRBV5-8 to TRBJ2-5; 7 bases map to TRBD1. The germline gives CDR1 SGHTS, CDR2 YDEGEE. CDR3 length equals 13 residues. The V gene end was trimmed by 3 bases and the J gene end by 5 bases; junction bases not matched to a gene: 4. The CDR3 region is CASSSTGVETQYF. The CDR3 DNA reads as TGTGCCAGCAGCTCCACAGGGGTGGAGACCCAGTACTTC.

The CDR3 here is CASSEVAANEKLFF. CDR3 nucleotides: TGTGCCAGCAGCGAGGTTGCGGCTAATGAAAAACTGTTTTTT. V is TRBV2 and J is TRBJ1-4; no firm D call. The length of the CDR3 is 14 residues. The germline gives CDR1 SNHLY, CDR2 FYNNEI. Trimming shortened V by 6 bases and J by 3 bases, and 11 bases separated the two germline ends.

The chain recombines TRBV7-9 with TRBJ2-3; D may be TRBD1 (5 bases). From germline, CDR1 is SEHNR and CDR2 FQNEAQ (reference sequence). The CDR3 contains 13 residues. V was cut by 3 bases and J by 6 bases, with 10 bases left in between. The CDR3 DNA sequence: TGTGCCAGCAGCTTTCTAGGGGCCGATACGCAGTATTTT. This translates into CASSFLGADTQYF.

The J gene is TRBJ2-1, the V gene TRBV10-3; D is possibly TRBD1 or TRBD2 (6 bases each). This CDR3 region has 13 residues. V was trimmed by 4 bases and J by 6 bases, leaving 10 bases between them. Germline-derived CDR1 and CDR2 are ENHRY and SYGVKD. CDR3: CAISGGAGNEQFF. CDR3 bases: TGTGCCATCAGTGGGGGGGCCGGCAATGAGCAGTTCTTC.

The rearrangement uses TRBV29-1 and TRBJ2-7; D remains ambiguous. The length of the CDR3 is 13 residues. V was clipped by 2 bases and J by 5 bases, with 13 bases between them. Per the germline V gene, CDR1 is SQVTM and CDR2 is ANQGSEA. The CDR3 region is CSVELGLYNEQYF. The CDR3 DNA is TGCAGCGTTGAATTAGGGTTGTACAACGAGCAGTACTTC.